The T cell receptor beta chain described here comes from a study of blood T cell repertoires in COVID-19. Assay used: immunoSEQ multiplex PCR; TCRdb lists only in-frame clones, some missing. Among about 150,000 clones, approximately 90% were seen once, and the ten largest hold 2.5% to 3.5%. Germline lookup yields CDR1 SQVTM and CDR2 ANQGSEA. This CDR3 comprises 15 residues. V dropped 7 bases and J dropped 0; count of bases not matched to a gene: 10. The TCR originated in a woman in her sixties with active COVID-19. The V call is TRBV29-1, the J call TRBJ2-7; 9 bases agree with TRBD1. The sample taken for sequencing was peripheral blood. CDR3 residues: CSGGQGPIGSYEQYF. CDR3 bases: TGCAGCGGGGGACAGGGCCCCATCGGCTCCTACGAGCAGTACTTC.